Listed below are T cell receptor beta chains from one sample, sequenced in a study of regulatory T cells in long-lasting Graves disease. TCRdb ran MiXCR on the multiplex PCR reads and lists one entry per CDR3 protein. The sample includes about 220,000 distinct CDR3 sequences, about 19% seen only once; the top ten take approximately 12%. The sample also formed part of further work on T cells in Graves' hyperthyroidism and ophthalmopathy.

The source material was peripheral blood mononuclear cells (PBMCs), sampled at new diagnosis, from a patient treated with antithyroid drugs. Every receptor here comes from a woman in her thirties with Graves disease. CDR3s include the opening cysteine and the closing phenylalanine or tryptophan. A D gene is named only where the DNA matches it firmly. The listing skips clone size in some rows; elsewhere it reads once, few, many or a size class.

D	V	J	size	DNA	CDR3
.	TRBV5-5	TRBJ1-5	few	TGTGCCAGCAGCTGGGGGCTGCCAGGGCGCATCAGAGGGACAACCCAGCATTTT	CASSWGLPGRIRGTTQHF
TRBD1	TRBV5-6	TRBJ1-2	many	TGTGCCAGCAGCCCCGGGACAGGGGCCTATGGCTACACCTTC	CASSPGTGAYGYTF
.	TRBV6-2/TRBV6-3	TRBJ1-1	many	TGTGCCAGCTCGGGAAGGGCCCAACCCTTGAACACTGAAGCTTTCTTT	CASSGRAQPLNTEAFF
.	TRBV10-3	TRBJ1-2	many	TGTGCCATCAGTGATGACCCCCGGGGTGGGGGGCGCGAATATGGCTACACCTTC	CAISDDPRGGGREYGYTF
TRBD2	TRBV6-5	TRBJ2-1	.	TGTGCCAGCAGTTACGGGGGGGATGAGCAGTTCTTC	CASSYGGDEQFF
TRBD2	TRBV6-2/TRBV6-3	TRBJ2-2	once	TGTGCCAGCAGCCAAACGGGACTAGCGACGAACACCGGGGAGCTGTTTTTT	CASSQTGLATNTGELFF
.	TRBV28	TRBJ2-5	many	TGTGCCACCAGACGAAGGGGGTTCGGAGAGACCCAGTACTTC	CATRRRGFGETQYF
.	TRBV6-1	TRBJ2-4	many	TGTGCCAGCAAAGGCAGGGGTGCCAAAAACATTCAGTACTTC	CASKGRGAKNIQYF
TRBD2	TRBV7-2	TRBJ2-1	.	TGTGCCAGCAGCTTAGTTCGTGCGGGAGGGCGTATTGAGCAGTTCTTC	CASSLVRAGGRIEQFF
.	TRBV5-1	TRBJ1-2	many	TGCGCCAGCAGCTTGGGAACGGGGAATAACTATGGCTACACCTTC	CASSLGTGNNYGYTF
TRBD2	TRBV6-2/TRBV6-3	TRBJ2-1	.	TGTGCCACCGGACTAGCGGGGGGGCAGATCTACAATGAGCAGTTCTTC	CATGLAGGQIYNEQFF
.	TRBV2	TRBJ2-7	many	TGTGCCACGAGTAGCTCCTACGAGCAGTACTTC	CATSSSYEQYF
.	TRBV28	TRBJ1-6	.	TGTGCCAGCAGTTTATTGGGGGCCCCCTATAATTCACCCCTCCACTTT	CASSLLGAPYNSPLHF
.	TRBV5-1	TRBJ1-1	many	TGCGCCAGCAGCTATCTCACAGGAACCGAAGCTTTCTTT	CASSYLTGTEAFF
TRBD1	TRBV9	TRBJ1-4	.	TGTGCCAGCAGCGGAGGGACCGGGACAGGGAGAGAAAAGCTGTGTTTT	CASSGGTGTGREKLCF
TRBD2	TRBV20-1	TRBJ2-3	many	TGCAGTGCTAGAAAGGGACTAGCGGATACGCAGTATTTT	CSARKGLADTQYF
.	TRBV2	TRBJ2-5	few	TGTGCCAGCACCGGGACTTTAGTGAGGGAGACCCAGTACTTC	CASTGTLVRETQYF
.	TRBV20-1	TRBJ1-2	many	TGCAGTGCTATTAGGACTCTCTCCTACACCTTC	CSAIRTLSYTF
.	TRBV25-1	TRBJ2-7	many	TGTGCCAGCAGCCCGATAACTTTGGGAGGCGAGCAGTACTTC	CASSPITLGGEQYF
TRBD2	TRBV20-1	TRBJ2-7	few	TGCAGTGCCGAATCGACTAGCGGGAAATACGAGCAGTACTTC	CSAESTSGKYEQYF
.	TRBV7-6	TRBJ2-3	.	TGTGCCAGCAGCCCTATATGGGATAGCACAGATACGCAGTATTTT	CASSPIWDSTDTQYF
TRBD1	TRBV28	TRBJ1-5	many	TGTGCCAGCAGTTTAAGACAGGGACAAGTTCAGCCCCAGCATTTT	CASSLRQGQVQPQHF
.	TRBV6-2/TRBV6-3	TRBJ2-7	.	TGTGCCAGCAGTTACGTTGAATACGAGCAGTACTTC	CASSYVEYEQYF
TRBD1	TRBV12-3/TRBV12-4	TRBJ1-5	.	TGTGCCGGCAGTTTTTACACAGGGGAACGCAATCAGCCCCAGCATTTT	CAGSFYTGERNQPQHF
.	TRBV19	TRBJ1-1	many	TGTGCCAGTAGTATGGGGGGAGGCCCCACTGAAGCTTTCTTT	CASSMGGGPTEAFF
.	TRBV12-3/TRBV12-4	TRBJ1-2	many	TGTGCCAGCAGTTTAGCAAACTATGGCTACACCTTC	CASSLANYGYTF
.	TRBV15	TRBJ2-6	few	TGTGCCACCAGCAGAGATTACAGGGACTCTGGGGCCAACGTCCTGACTTTC	CATSRDYRDSGANVLTF
.	TRBV10-3	TRBJ2-7	few	TGTGCCATCAGTGCAGGTTCTCGGGAGCAGTACTTC	CAISAGSREQYF
.	TRBV6-1	TRBJ1-1	many	TGTGCCAGCAGTCCGAATCCAGCAAGCACTGAAGCTTTCTTT	CASSPNPASTEAFF
.	TRBV5-1	TRBJ2-7	many	TGCGCCAGCAGCGGCCAGGGAGCCCCCTACGAGCAGTACTTC	CASSGQGAPYEQYF
.	TRBV28	TRBJ1-2	many	TGTGCCAGCACGCCGGGGGATGGCTACACCTTC	CASTPGDGYTF
.	TRBV5-4	TRBJ1-2	few	TGTGCCAGCAGCTTGGAAGGGAAAGGGGGGATCTATGGCTACACCTTC	CASSLEGKGGIYGYTF
TRBD2	TRBV12-3/TRBV12-4	TRBJ2-5	many	TGTGCCAGCAGCCCCCGAAGGAGGACGGGGGGGCACGAGACCCAGTACTTC	CASSPRRRTGGHETQYF
TRBD1	TRBV28	TRBJ1-2	.	TGTGCCAGCAGTCCTCGCGCCCCGGGACAGTTCTATGGCTACACCTTC	CASSPRAPGQFYGYTF
TRBD2	TRBV11-2	TRBJ2-3	many	TGTGCCAGCAGCTTAGTGGGACTACCTGGGGGCACAGATACGCAGTATTTT	CASSLVGLPGGTDTQYF
.	TRBV2	TRBJ2-3	few	TGTGCCAGCTGCCCAAGGAAGACAGATACGCAGTATTTT	CASCPRKTDTQYF
.	TRBV5-4	TRBJ2-1	many	TGTGCCAGCAGCTTGGAGGGACGGCCCTACAATGAGCAGTTCTTC	CASSLEGRPYNEQFF
.	TRBV2	TRBJ2-1	many	TGTGCCAGCAGTGGTGGGCGGAACAATGAGCAGTTCTTC	CASSGGRNNEQFF
TRBD2	TRBV19	TRBJ2-1	.	TGTGCCAGTGGCGACAGGGGAAGACTAGCGGGTCTCAATGAGCAGTCCTTC	CASGDRGRLAGLNEQSF